This T cell receptor (beta chain) is from a study of OX40 agonist ivuxolimab in advanced cancers. The protocol was immunoSEQ multiplex PCR, while the TCRdb copy is restricted to in-frame clones and leaves out a portion. The sample has tens of thousands of clones; about 85% are singletons. CDR1 SGHAT and CDR2 FQDESV come from the germline V gene (reference sequence). This CDR3 has 15 amino acids. The germline V and J ends were trimmed by 5 bases and 0 bases, with 13 bases remaining between them. The specimen was CD4+ or CD8+ T cells sorted from blood, collected in a trial of the OX40 agonist ivuxolimab. The chain employs TRBV11-1 and TRBJ2-5, with D maybe TRBD2 (6 bases). The clonotype comes from an adult with an advanced solid tumor such as melanoma, head and neck, liver or kidney cancer. The CDR3 spells CASSPTSSYQETQYF. Here the CDR3 DNA reads TGTGCCAGCAGCCCGACTAGTAGTTACCAAGAGACCCAGTACTTC.